What follows is one T cell receptor beta chain and its context. Its antigen remains unknown. V lost 0 bases and J 9 bases, leaving 15 bases between the germline ends. Germline V gene sequence: CDR1 LGHNA, CDR2 YNFKEQ. The CDR3 spans 16 residues. These data belong to a study of cytomegalovirus exposure and HLA in healthy donors. Looking at the study overall: Early released data had tens of millions of unique TCRs, all coming from HLA-typed donors.

Regarding the study as a whole: With later analysis, a missense DCLRE1C variant became linked to TCR beta V- and J-gene trimming.

Use of 60 Vbeta and 13 Jbeta primers characterized the PCR. The data were produced by immunoSEQ multiplex PCR, yet TCRdb's version contains in-frame clones alone and is incomplete. The sample carries about 160,000 clones, approximately 82% recorded once. V usage is TRBV4-2 and J usage is TRBJ1-6; the D is unclear. Sequences were obtained from PBMCs. This TCR was sampled from a male donor in good health and CMV-seronegative. CDR3: CASSQDRRGNVSPLHF. The DNA for the CDR3 is TGTGCCAGCAGCCAAGATAGGCGAGGGAACGTTTCACCCCTCCACTTT.